A single sample gave rise to the 26 T cell receptor beta chains below, sequenced in a study of shared clonotypes between healthy human individuals. Profiled with immunoSEQ multiplex PCR; TCRdb holds only in-frame clones, not every one. The sample carries around 940,000 clones, approximately 80% recorded once. Sequenced sample: memory CD4+ T cells sorted from blood. Specified subset: CD45RA-negative fraction. The source of these receptors is a man younger than 35 in good health.

The chain links TRBV27 to TRBJ2-4; TRBD1 aligns across 8 bases. V trimming: 5 bases; J trimming: 4 bases; junction bases outside the gene matches: 7. CDR1 MNHEY and CDR2 SMNVEV come from the germline V gene (reference sequence). CDR3 length: 15 residues. The CDR3 DNA reads as TGTGCCAGCAGTCCGGGGACAGGAACAAAAAACATTCAGTACTTC. Protein: CASSPGTGTKNIQYF.

This clone occurred once. The chain combines TRBV6-1 with TRBJ2-1; TRBD1 aligns across 12 bases. The CDR3 has 16 residues. After removal of 2 bases from V and 7 bases from J, the junction contained 6 bases not matched to a gene. CDR1 is MNHNS, CDR2 SASEGT, per germline. The CDR3 DNA reads as TGTGCCAGCAGTGAACATGGGACAGGGGGCTTTAATGAGCAGTTCTTC. This codes for CASSEHGTGGFNEQFF.

This chain connects TRBV29-1 to TRBJ2-2; possibly TRBD1 for D (5 bases). This CDR3 has 14 residues. V lost 4 bases, J lost 9 bases, and 18 bases lay in between. Germline loops: CDR1 SQVTM, CDR2 ANQGSEA. CDR3 in DNA: TGCAGCGTTGCCGACAGCTTCCAACGGAGGGAGCTGTTTTTT. Translation: CSVADSFQRRELFF.

The chain links TRBV7-2 to TRBJ2-3; possibly TRBD2 for D (7 bases). The CDR3 sequence is 16 residues long. Germline assignment: CDR1 SGHTA and CDR2 FQGNSA. V was trimmed by 5 bases and J by 1 base, leaving 16 bases between them. The CDR3 loop is CASSPRWGGRTDTQYF. The CDR3 bases are TGTGCCAGCAGCCCCCGGTGGGGGGGCCGCACAGATACGCAGTATTTT.

The chain is built from TRBV2 and TRBJ1-2; D gene unclear. V dropped 7 bases and J dropped 0 bases, with 6 bases sitting between them. The CDR3 runs 12 residues. CDR1 and CDR2 (germline): SNHLY, FYNNEI. The CDR3 nucleotides read TGTGCCAGCACCACAGCTAACTATGGCTACACCTTC. It is translated as CASTTANYGYTF.

The J gene is TRBJ1-1, the V gene TRBV28; weak D call: TRBD1 (6 bases). The CDR3 length is 14 residues. Germline V gene sequence: CDR1 MDHEN, CDR2 SYDVKM. V dropped 6 bases and J dropped 4 bases, with 15 bases sitting between them. CDR3 nucleotides: TGTGCCAGCAGACTTAAACAGGGTTTCACTGAAGCTTTCTTT. Translating it yields CASRLKQGFTEAFF.

The genes are TRBV5-6 and TRBJ2-5; 9 nucleotides line up with TRBD1. The CDR3 consists of 14 residues. Germline V lookup: CDR1 SGHDT, CDR2 YYEEEE. V dropped 1 base and J dropped 6; count of bases not matched to a gene: 4. The CDR3 sequence: CASSLSGQGQTQYF. CDR3 sequence (DNA): TGTGCCAGCAGCTTGTCCGGACAGGGGCAGACCCAGTACTTC.

The V call is TRBV19, the J call TRBJ1-5; 7 bases fit TRBD1. The V gene's germline CDR1 is LNHDA and CDR2 SQIVND (reference sequence). Trimming cost V 4 bases and J 1 base; bases outside gene matches: 7. There are 16 residues in the CDR3. This CDR3 is CASSTTGDWSNQPQHF. The CDR3 coding sequence is TGTGCCAGTAGTACAACAGGGGACTGGAGCAATCAGCCCCAGCATTTT.

This clone came up once. The rearrangement links TRBV4-3 to TRBJ2-2; 7 bases are a match to TRBD2. Germline assignment: CDR1 LGHNA and CDR2 YSLEER. CDR3 length: 15 residues. Germline trimming cut 1 base from V and 7 bases from J; bases unmatched to any gene: 6. CDR3 DNA: TGCGCCAGCAGCCAAGGGGCGGGAGTATTCGGGGAGCTGTTTTTT. Translated, it gives CASSQGAGVFGELFF.

The chain employs TRBV29-1 and TRBJ1-1; D may be TRBD1 (5 bases). Looked up from germline, CDR1 is SQVTM and CDR2 is ANQGSEA. The CDR3 has 12 amino acids. The V gene lost 7 bases and the J gene lost 1 base, with 10 bases spanning the gap. This CDR3 reads CSAGQANTEAFF. In DNA, the CDR3 is TGCAGCGCTGGACAAGCGAACACTGAAGCTTTCTTT.

V gene TRBV5-1 combines with J gene TRBJ2-2; either TRBD1 or TRBD2 may fit D (5 bases each). The germline V gene encodes CDR1 SGHRS and CDR2 YFSETQ. Trimming removed 3 bases from V and 0 bases from J, with 12 bases in between. The CDR3 sequence is 16 residues long. CDR3: CASSSPGLPNTGELFF. CDR3 DNA sequence: TGCGCCAGCAGCTCACCGGGGCTTCCGAACACCGGGGAGCTGTTTTTT.

This clone showed up just once. The chain joins TRBV20-1 to TRBJ2-1; no clear D. The germline CDR1 and CDR2 sequences are DFQATT and SNEGSKA (reference sequence). V was pared by 6 bases and J by 4 bases, with 7 bases between. This CDR3 is 11 amino acids long. CDR3 bases: TGCAGTGCCGACCCTTACAATGAGCAGTTCTTC. Amino acid sequence: CSADPYNEQFF.

This clone showed up just a few times. The chain joins TRBV18 to TRBJ2-7, with 7 bases fitting TRBD2. The CDR3 has 15 amino acids. V lost 4 bases, J lost 2 bases, and 8 bases stayed unmatched. CDR1 KGHSH and CDR2 LQKENI come from the germline V gene. This CDR3 reads CASSQEAGSPYEQYF. The CDR3 nucleotides are TGTGCCAGCTCACAGGAAGCGGGGTCCCCCTACGAGCAGTACTTC. Full variable domain (missing parts from reference TRBV18 and TRBJ2-7): NAGVMQNPRHLVRRRGQEARLRCSPMKGHSHVYWYRQLPEEGLKFMVYLQKENIIDESGMPKERFSAEFPKEGPSILRIQQVVRGDSAAYFCASSQEAGSPYEQYFGPGTRLTVT.

The chain carries TRBV9 and TRBJ2-3, with 8 bases fitting TRBD2. The CDR3 contains 14 residues. Losses at the gene ends were 4 bases for V and 6 bases for J; bases not matched to a gene: 7. CDR1 is SGDLS, CDR2 YYNGEE, per germline. In DNA, the CDR3 is TGTGCCAGCAGCTTAAGCGGGGGTCGGGATACGCAGTATTTT. It translates to CASSLSGGRDTQYF.

This clone was observed a few times. The CDR3 nucleotides are TGTGCCAGCAGCTTACGGTCCCCGGGGGGGAGCTCCTACAATGAGCAGTTCTTC. Its translation is CASSLRSPGGSSYNEQFF. The V call is TRBV11-1, the J call TRBJ2-1, with 8 nucleotides matching TRBD2. The germline CDR1 and CDR2 sequences are SGHAT and FQDESV (reference sequence). This CDR3 contains 18 residues. After removal of 2 bases from V and 0 bases from J, the junction contained 9 bases not matched to a gene.

The V and J genes are TRBV4-3 and TRBJ2-5; D perhaps matches TRBD1 (5 bases). Looked up from germline, CDR1 is LGHNA and CDR2 is YSLEER. The ends were cut back, 1 base at V and 5 bases at J, with 11 bases in the middle. There are 14 residues in the CDR3. This chain's CDR3 is CASSQAGYRETQYF. As DNA, the CDR3 is TGCGCCAGCAGCCAAGCAGGGTACCGGGAGACCCAGTACTTC.

The chain has TRBV28 and TRBJ1-2; a possible D gene is TRBD1 (5 bases). The CDR3 runs to 12 residues. V shed 10 bases and J shed 3 bases, with 12 bases lying between them. From germline, CDR1 is MDHEN and CDR2 SYDVKM. CDR3 sequence (DNA): TGTGCCATCATGTCGGGGGACTATGGCTACACCTTC. Translation: CAIMSGDYGYTF.

The V gene is TRBV18, the J gene TRBJ2-3; no clear D. Trimming left V 3 bases short and J 0 bases short, with 10 bases between. The germline V gene has CDR1 KGHSH and CDR2 LQKENI. The CDR3 has 15 amino acids. CDR3 sequence (DNA): TGTGCCAGCTCACCCCGGCAGGCCAGCACAGATACGCAGTATTTT. Translation: CASSPRQASTDTQYF.

The chain uses TRBV28 and TRBJ1-5; D is possibly TRBD1 (6 bases). V was trimmed by 3 bases and J by 9 bases, leaving 27 bases between them. The CDR3 is 18 amino acids. The germline V gene has CDR1 MDHEN and CDR2 SYDVKM. This chain's CDR3 is CASSFSHGLGALDSPQHF. For the CDR3, the DNA is TGTGCCAGCAGTTTCTCCCATGGGTTGGGGGCCCTTGACTCGCCCCAGCATTTT.

The rearrangement uses TRBV6-5 and TRBJ1-2; 9 nucleotides align to TRBD1. This CDR3 comprises 15 residues. V was pared by 2 bases and J by 2 bases, with 3 bases of the junction left unmatched. Germline values: CDR1 MNHEY, CDR2 SVGAGI. The CDR3 loop reads CASSYATGGNYGYTF. The DNA for the CDR3 is TGTGCCAGCAGTTACGCGACAGGGGGAAACTATGGCTACACCTTC.

This chain joins TRBV30 and TRBJ2-7, with TRBD2 matching 9 bases. This CDR3 comprises 11 residues. Trimming took 8 bases from V and 5 from J; bases not matched to a gene: 4. Germline values: CDR1 GTSNPN, CDR2 SVGIG (reference sequence). Written as DNA, the CDR3 is TGTGCCATTAGCGGGGGCCACGAGCAGTACTTC. Protein product: CAISGGHEQYF.

V gene TRBV18 combines with J gene TRBJ1-1; TRBD1 is a possible D gene (6 bases). Between the trimmed V and J ends, which lost 3 bases and 2 bases, there was a span of 16 bases. Germline V gene data show CDR1 as KGHSH and CDR2 as LQKENI. The CDR3 totals 16 residues. The CDR3 spells CASSPPGASSNTEAFF. The CDR3, as DNA: TGTGCCAGCTCACCTCCAGGGGCATCATCCAACACTGAAGCTTTCTTT.

The genes are TRBV6-5 and TRBJ1-5; D is ambiguous. The CDR3 totals 15 residues. Deletions cut 4 bases from V and 0 bases from J, with 10 bases between. CDR1 and CDR2 (germline): MNHEY, SVGAGI. The CDR3 coding sequence is TGTGCCAGCAGTTTGCGAGGGAATAGCAATCAGCCCCAGCATTTT. It translates to CASSLRGNSNQPQHF.

As to this clone: The sample has other DNA sequences that encode this CDR3 too. The chain's CDR3 is CASSLTASSGNTIYF. The CDR3 DNA is TGTGCCAGCAGTTTGACGGCGAGCTCTGGAAACACCATATATTTT. The genes are TRBV27 and TRBJ1-3, with D hard to call. This CDR3 is 15 amino acids long. V lost 3 bases, J lost 0 bases, and 9 bases lay in between. In germline, CDR1 is MNHEY, CDR2 SMNVEV (reference sequence).

In the case of this clone: Distinct nucleotide sequences in the sample also encode this CDR3. The rearrangement joins TRBV28 to TRBJ1-2, with D hard to call. The CDR3 is 10 amino acids. Trimming took 6 bases from V and 5 from J, leaving 4 bases between them. Per the germline V gene, CDR1 is MDHEN and CDR2 is SYDVKM. Here the CDR3 reads CASSSYGYTF. CDR3 DNA: TGTGCCAGCAGCTCTTATGGCTACACCTTC.

The V gene is TRBV5-4, the J gene TRBJ2-2; D not resolved. The CDR3 runs 14 residues. The germline CDR1 and CDR2 sequences are SGHNT and YYREEE (reference sequence). Trimming took 0 bases from V and 1 from J, leaving 4 bases between them. CDR3 sequence reads: CASSLGWNTGELFF. The CDR3 region has the DNA TGTGCCAGCAGCTTGGGCTGGAACACCGGGGAGCTGTTTTTT.